This entry lists 10 T cell receptor beta chains sequenced from one sample in a study of blood T cell repertoires in COVID-19. Libraries were prepared by immunoSEQ multiplex PCR; TCRdb keeps only in-frame clonotypes and omits some of them. The sample has hundreds of thousands of clones, 75% to 85% seen once. Sequenced: peripheral blood. The receptors here all came from a man in his fifties or sixties with active or convalescent COVID-19.

The chain carries TRBV4-2 and TRBJ2-3, with D possibly matching TRBD2 (6 bases). This CDR3 has 15 residues. Looked up from germline, CDR1 is LGHNA and CDR2 is YNFKEQ. The V and J ends lost 8 bases and 1 base respectively, with 16 bases between them. The DNA for the CDR3 is TGTGCCAGCTCGAGTAGGGGCGGGGGCACAGATACGCAGTATTTT. Translating it yields CASSSRGGGTDTQYF.

This rearrangement joins TRBV12-3 or TRBV12-4 to TRBJ2-1; perhaps TRBD2 as D (5 bases). V was cut by 4 bases and J by 9 bases, with 13 bases left in between. This CDR3 spans 13 amino acids. The CDR3 coding sequence is TGTGCCAGCAGTTCCACTAGAGGCAGTGAGCAGTTCTTC. Translation: CASSSTRGSEQFF.

This clone was detected once. The J gene is TRBJ2-2, the V gene TRBV3-1 (or the pseudogene TRBV3-2); possibly TRBD2 for D (7 bases). V was shortened by 4 bases and J by 0 bases, with 15 bases between the two germline ends. CDR1 and CDR2 from the germline V gene are LGHDT and YNNKEL (reference sequence). This CDR3 spans 17 amino acids. CDR3 amino acids: CASSRPLGGANTGELFF. CDR3 bases: TGTGCCAGCAGCCGCCCACTAGGGGGGGCGAACACCGGGGAGCTGTTTTTT.

In the case of this clone: Other DNA sequences within the sample encode an identical CDR3. The chain is built from TRBV20-1 and TRBJ2-7, with 7 nucleotides matching TRBD1. Per the germline V gene, CDR1 is DFQATT and CDR2 is SNEGSKA (reference sequence). Trimming removed 5 bases from V and 4 bases from J; junction bases left unmatched: 2. This CDR3 contains 11 residues. CDR3 in amino acids: CSAGTAYEQYF. The CDR3 coding sequence is TGCAGTGCTGGGACAGCTTACGAGCAGTACTTC.

V is TRBV5-1 and J is TRBJ2-7, with D possibly being TRBD2 (6 bases). CDR3 length: 16 residues. The V gene lost 1 base and the J gene lost 6 bases, with 20 bases spanning the gap. Germline V CDR1 and CDR2: SGHRS, YFSETQ. The CDR3 bases are TGCGCCAGCAGCTTGACCTCTGCGGGACTTTCGGGCGAGCAGTACTTC. Translated, it gives CASSLTSAGLSGEQYF.

CDR3 residues: CASSKQGSNEKLFF. The CDR3 nucleotides read TGTGCCAGCAGCAAACAGGGATCTAATGAAAAACTGTTTTTT. The chain combines TRBV9 with TRBJ1-4, with a tentative D call TRBD1 (6 bases). Germline V gives CDR1 SGDLS, CDR2 YYNGEE. The CDR3 is 14 residues long. Deletions cut 4 bases from V and 3 bases from J, with 10 bases between.

The J gene is TRBJ2-1, the V gene TRBV19; 9 bases fit TRBD2. This CDR3 comprises 15 residues. CDR1 and CDR2 (germline): LNHDA, SQIVND (reference sequence). V dropped 5 bases and J dropped 6; count of bases not matched to a gene: 8. The DNA for the CDR3 is TGTGCCAGTAGTCAGGGGATAGCGGGAGTCAATGAGCAGTTCTTC. Encoded protein: CASSQGIAGVNEQFF. The complete variable domain, with remaining parts taken from reference TRBV19 and TRBJ2-1, reads DGGITQSPKYLFRKEGQNVTLSCEQNLNHDAMYWYRQDPGQGLRLIYYSQIVNDFQKGDIAEGYSVSREKKESFPLTVTSAQKNPTAFYLCASSQGIAGVNEQFFGPGTRLTVL.

The rearrangement joins TRBV7-8 to TRBJ2-3, with 9 bases that match TRBD2. This CDR3 region has 17 residues. Trimming cost V 3 bases and J 0 bases; bases outside gene matches: 7. Germline-derived CDR1 and CDR2 are SGHVS and FQNEAQ. The CDR3 is CASSFKRGVTSTDTQYF. The CDR3 DNA reads TGTGCCAGCAGCTTCAAGCGGGGGGTAACTAGCACAGATACGCAGTATTTT.

The genes are TRBV30 and TRBJ1-5; TRBD1 agrees at 8 bases. This CDR3 comprises 17 residues. Trimming at V came to 1 base and at J to 0 bases, leaving 8 bases not matched to a gene. In germline, CDR1 is GTSNPN, CDR2 SVGIG (reference sequence). The CDR3, as DNA: TGTGCCTGGAGTGGTGGGACAGGACTTTATAGCAATCAGCCCCAGCATTTT. Protein product: CAWSGGTGLYSNQPQHF.

V is TRBV10-3 and J is TRBJ1-3; D remains ambiguous. Per the germline V gene, CDR1 is ENHRY and CDR2 is SYGVKD. CDR3 length equals 16 residues. V was pared by 2 bases and J by 0 bases, with 11 bases between. CDR3 DNA sequence: TGTGCCATCAGTGAGAGTGGTGTCAGCTCTGGAAACACCATATATTTT. As protein: CAISESGVSSGNTIYF.